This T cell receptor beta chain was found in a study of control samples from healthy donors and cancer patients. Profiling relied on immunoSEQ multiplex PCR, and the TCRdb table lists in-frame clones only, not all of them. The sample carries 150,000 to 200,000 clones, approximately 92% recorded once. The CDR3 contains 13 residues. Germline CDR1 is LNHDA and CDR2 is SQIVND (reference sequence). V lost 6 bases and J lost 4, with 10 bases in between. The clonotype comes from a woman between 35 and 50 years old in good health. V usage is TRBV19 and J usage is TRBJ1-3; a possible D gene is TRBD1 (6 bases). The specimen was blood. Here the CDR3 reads CASSRGPGNTIYF. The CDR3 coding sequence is TGTGCCAGTAGCAGGGGTCCCGGAAACACCATATATTTT.